The 2 T cell receptor beta chains given below trace back to one sample, sequenced in a study of CXCR3-negative and CXCR3-positive naive CD8 T cells. General study results and limits: Greater hydrophobicity was found in TRB CDR3s of CXCR3-positive naive cells than of CXCR3-negative naive cells.

These receptors lack a known antigen. It was by 5' RACE with UMI labels that the TRB cDNA libraries were prepared. Following a re-call of the 5' RACE reads, TCRdb has one entry per CDR3 protein and lacks DNA. The table lists 85,000 to 120,000 distinct CDR3 sequences. Sequencing used naive CXCR3+ CD8+ T cells from blood. Subset given: CD45RO-CCR7+CD27+CD95- naive CD8+ T cells expressing CXCR3 (TNR3+). These receptors were collected from a human donor in good health. Some clones in this sample may be carry-over from other donors' samples.

This sequence joins TRBV5-1 and TRBJ1-3; there is no DNA to check the TCRdb D call of TRBD1. The CDR3 sequence is 17 residues long. Germline V gene data show CDR1 as SGHRS and CDR2 as YFSETQ. CDR3 residues: CASSLEDSLVSGNTIYF. Combining the CDR3 with reference TRBV5-1 and TRBJ1-3 gives the whole variable domain KAGVTQTPRYLIKTRGQQVTLSCSPISGHRSVSWYQQTPGQGLQFLFEYFSETQRNKGNFPGRFSGRQFSNSRSEMNVSTLELGDSALYLCASSLEDSLVSGNTIYFGEGSWLTVV.

The chain is built from TRBV6-1 and TRBJ2-7; with no DNA, the TCRdb D assignment of TRBD1 cannot be verified. Germline-derived CDR1 and CDR2 are MNHNS and SASEGT. The CDR3 is 15 amino acids. The CDR3 reads CASSEGQPLSYEQYF.